This TCR beta chain was found in a study of graft-versus-host responses after intestinal transplantation. Measured with immunoSEQ multiplex PCR; TCRdb has only the in-frame clones, and not every one. The table records 60,000 to 90,000 clones, around 90% of them present only once. V shed 6 bases and J 3 bases; nucleotides not matched to a gene: 14. The V gene's germline CDR1 is SNHLY and CDR2 FYNNEI. This CDR3 has 16 amino acids. Concerning this clone: As yet, its antigen is unknown. This CDR3 is also generated by other DNA sequences in the sample.

This specimen was unstimulated CD8+ T cells sorted from spleen or lymph node cells, taken before intestinal transplant. The chain joins TRBV2 to TRBJ2-7, with 7 bases identical to TRBD2. This receptor was identified in a human donor who received an intestinal transplant. Here the CDR3 DNA reads TGTGCCAGCAGAGCCACCCGACTAGCCCAAAACTACGAGCAGTACTTC. This codes for CASRATRLAQNYEQYF.